A single sample is the source of the 14 T cell receptor beta chains below, sequenced in a study of OX40 agonist ivuxolimab in advanced cancers. Preparation of the library involved the immunoSEQ multiplex PCR assay. The table comes from immuneACCESS by way of TCRdb, which keeps in-frame sequences with V and J called. Part of the clones is missing from these tables; in studies checked, under half for an unresolved V gene and the rest for unknown reasons. This sample holds approximately 25,000 clones; 77% were observed only once. The ten biggest clones cover around 19% of the sample. The source material was CD4+ or CD8+ T cells sorted from blood, sampled in a trial of the OX40 agonist ivuxolimab. All receptors come from an adult with an advanced solid tumor such as melanoma, head and neck, liver or kidney cancer.

This clone showed up just once. The chain employs TRBV4-3 and TRBJ2-7; possibly TRBD2 for D (7 bases). CDR3 length: 14 residues. Trimming took 4 bases from V and 6 from J, leaving 16 bases between them. Germline-derived CDR1 and CDR2 are LGHNA and YSLEER. CDR3 bases: TGCGCCAGCAGCCTCAAAACGGGGGGCGGCGAGCAGTACTTC. Translating gives CASSLKTGGGEQYF.

V is TRBV7-2 and J is TRBJ2-5; no reliable D call. Per germline, CDR1 SGHTA and CDR2 FQGNSA. The CDR3 covers 12 residues. V shed 3 bases and J shed 9 bases, with 11 bases lying between them. For the CDR3, the DNA is TGTGCCAGCAGCTTTAGGGCCCAAGCCCAGTACTTC. Translating it yields CASSFRAQAQYF.

The chain links TRBV11-2 to TRBJ2-7; 8 bases map to TRBD1. V dropped 5 bases and J dropped 10; count of bases not matched to a gene: 7. This CDR3 has 12 amino acids. CDR1 is SGHAT, CDR2 FQNNGV, per germline. The chain's CDR3 is CASSAGTGLQYF. In DNA, the CDR3 is TGTGCCAGCAGCGCTGGGACAGGCCTACAGTACTTC.

The CDR3 coding sequence is TGTGCCAGCAGCCAGCAAGAGGGAGGCTACGAGCAGTACTTC. Translation: CASSQQEGGYEQYF. The rearrangement links TRBV27 to TRBJ2-7; D may be TRBD2 (6 bases). V lost 6 bases, J lost 3 bases, and 15 bases lay in between. Germline V gene data show CDR1 as MNHEY and CDR2 as SMNVEV (reference sequence). There are 14 residues in the CDR3.

A single count supports this clone. The chain is built from TRBV4-3 and TRBJ2-1, with a possible D match to TRBD1 (6 bases). Germline loops: CDR1 LGHNA, CDR2 YSLEER. CDR3 size: 14 residues. The V gene lost 0 bases and the J gene lost 10 bases, with 13 bases spanning the gap. The CDR3 loop reads CASSQDVQGWEQFF. CDR3 nucleotide sequence: TGCGCCAGCAGCCAAGACGTACAGGGCTGGGAGCAGTTCTTC.

The V gene is TRBV5-8, the J gene TRBJ1-1; the match to TRBD1 covers 8 bases. The CDR3 has 13 amino acids. The germline gives CDR1 SGHTS, CDR2 YDEGEE. Trimming cost V 4 bases and J 4 bases; bases outside gene matches: 3. The CDR3 reads CASSNTGGTEAFF. The CDR3 DNA reads TGTGCCAGCAGCAATACAGGGGGCACTGAAGCTTTCTTT.

V and J are TRBV6-5 and TRBJ2-1; unclear D gene. Between the trimmed V and J ends, which lost 2 bases and 3 bases, there was a span of 11 bases. The CDR3 spans 15 residues. Germline V gene lookup returns CDR1 MNHEY and CDR2 SVGAGI. Here the CDR3 DNA reads TGTGCCAGCAGTTACGAGGATAACAACTACAATGAGCAGTTCTTC. Translation: CASSYEDNNYNEQFF.

Concerning this clone itself: The same CDR3 also results from other DNA sequences found in this sample. CDR3 in DNA: TGTGCCAGTAGTATCTACAATGAGCAGTTCTTC. Its translation: CASSIYNEQFF. The V call is TRBV19, the J call TRBJ2-1; D uncertain. The V end lost 3 bases, the J end lost 3 bases, and 0 bases lay between the germline ends. The CDR3 length is 11 residues. Germline V lookup: CDR1 LNHDA, CDR2 SQIVND (reference sequence).

The chain joins TRBV19 to TRBJ2-5, with D perhaps matching TRBD1 (8 bases). This CDR3 region has 16 residues. Germline assignment: CDR1 LNHDA and CDR2 SQIVND (reference sequence). Trimming cost V 2 bases and J 5 bases, with 18 bases left between them. The DNA of the CDR3 is TGTGCCAGTAGTATATTCGGACAGGGAGGGATGGAGACCCAGTACTTC. Its protein is CASSIFGQGGMETQYF.

V is TRBV6-5 and J is TRBJ1-4; D ambiguous. Germline V gene sequence: CDR1 MNHEY, CDR2 SVGAGI. V was trimmed by 4 bases and J by 0 bases, leaving 9 bases between them. CDR3 length: 15 amino acids. This chain's CDR3 is CASSSDRSTNEKLFF. In DNA, the CDR3 is TGTGCCAGCAGTTCCGACCGATCAACTAATGAAAAACTGTTTTTT.

This chain links TRBV6-5 with TRBJ2-2; no clear D. The CDR3 is 11 residues long. In germline, CDR1 is MNHEY, CDR2 SVGAGI. The V and J ends lost 2 bases and 8 bases respectively, with 3 bases between them. CDR3 region: CASSYRGELFF. CDR3 coding DNA: TGTGCCAGCAGTTACCGAGGGGAGCTGTTTTTT.

V gene TRBV21-1 combines with J gene TRBJ2-2; the table's D gene call, TRBD1, was not cross checked with the DNA. TRBV21-1 represents a pseudogene. The length of the CDR3 is 15 residues. The CDR3 DNA follows: TGTGCCAGCAGCCCTCGGGCAGGGGCTAACGGGGAGCTGTTTTTT. It specifies CASSPRAGANGELFF.

The chain couples TRBV2 to TRBJ2-7, with D possibly matching TRBD1 (6 bases). The CDR3 extends over 14 amino acids. CDR1 and CDR2 from the germline V gene are SNHLY and FYNNEI. Trimming removed 6 bases from V and 2 bases from J, with 14 bases in between. As DNA, the CDR3 is TGTGCCAGCAGAGGACAGCTTAATACCTACGAGCAGTACTTC. Its translation: CASRGQLNTYEQYF.

This clone appeared a few times. The V and J genes are TRBV7-9 and TRBJ2-2; 7 positions agree with TRBD1. CDR1 and CDR2 from the germline V gene are SEHNR and FQNEAQ (reference sequence). This CDR3 comprises 15 residues. V shed 1 base and J 5 bases; nucleotides not matched to a gene: 4. CDR3 amino acids: CASSLVGGRTGELFF. The CDR3 coding sequence is TGTGCCAGCAGCTTAGTAGGGGGCCGTACCGGGGAGCTGTTTTTT.